These T cell receptor beta chains were read from a single sample in a study of cytomegalovirus exposure and HLA in healthy donors. Clones were read by immunoSEQ multiplex PCR, and TCRdb kept only the in-frame ones, dropping some. The sample lists about 200,000 clones; roughly 87% were seen once. The sequenced material came from PBMCs. These receptors were collected from a boy aged 2 to 9 in good health and CMV-seronegative. CDR3s include the opening cysteine and the closing phenylalanine or tryptophan. The order of the fields is clone size, D gene, J gene, V gene, CDR3 protein, CDR3 DNA. The D gene is left open where the match is weak. The listing skips clone size in some rows; elsewhere it reads once, few, many or a size class.

-,-,TRBJ2-7,TRBV9,CASSAQGLSYEQYF,TGTGCCAGCAGCGCACAGGGTCTGTCCTACGAGCAGTACTTC
-,-,TRBJ2-4,TRBV7-8,CASSSDYTQNIQYF,TGTGCCAGCAGCTCCGACTACACCCAAAACATTCAGTACTTC
-,TRBD1,TRBJ1-2,TRBV5-4,CASSPDRGRGYGYTF,TGTGCCAGCAGCCCAGACAGGGGGCGTGGGTATGGCTACACCTTC
-,TRBD2,TRBJ2-6,TRBV19,CASSMSGSSGANVLTF,TGTGCCAGTAGTATGAGCGGGAGCTCTGGGGCCAACGTCCTGACTTTC
-,TRBD2,TRBJ2-7,TRBV6-5,CASSPLGLALPEQYF,TGTGCCAGCAGTCCGCTGGGACTAGCCCTCCCCGAGCAGTACTTC
-,-,TRBJ1-1,TRBV28,CASSFRSSEAFF,TGTGCCAGCAGTTTTCGTTCTTCTGAAGCTTTCTTT
-,TRBD2,TRBJ2-7,TRBV5-1,CASRIGAAGEAHEQYF,TGCGCCAGCAGGATCGGGGCGGCGGGAGAAGCCCACGAGCAGTACTTC
-,-,TRBJ2-5,TRBV5-1,CASSFLPIGETQYF,TGCGCCAGCAGCTTCTTGCCGATCGGAGAGACCCAGTACTTC
-,-,TRBJ1-1,TRBV25-1,CASRESLAAFF,TGTGCCAGCAGGGAATCACTCGCTGCTTTCTTT
-,-,TRBJ2-3,TRBV30,CAWRTTSTDTQYF,TGTGCCTGGAGGACAACTAGCACAGATACGCAGTATTTT
-,-,TRBJ2-4,TRBV19,CASSIGGGGAKNIQYF,TGTGCCAGTAGTATAGGAGGGGGGGGAGCCAAAAACATTCAGTACTTC
-,-,TRBJ2-3,TRBV30,CAWDETGGTDTQYF,TGTGCCTGGGATGAAACGGGGGGCACAGATACGCAGTATTTT
-,-,TRBJ2-7,TRBV28,CASSSTKLFPLEQYF,TGTGCCAGCAGTTCGACTAAATTATTCCCCCTCGAGCAGTACTTC
few,TRBD2,TRBJ2-3,TRBV6-4,CASSDSPGGASGTDTQYF,TGTGCCAGCAGTGACTCCCCGGGGGGGGCTAGCGGAACAGATACGCAGTATTTT
-,-,TRBJ2-7,TRBV2,CASSDNQGLSYEQYF,TGTGCCAGCAGTGACAATCAGGGCCTCTCCTACGAGCAGTACTTC
medium-sized,TRBD1,TRBJ1-6,TRBV6-5,CASSLTQGAPSPLHF,TGTGCCAGCAGTCTCACACAGGGGGCACCATCACCCCTCCACTTT
-,-,TRBJ1-2,TRBV5-4,CASSPKKQNNYGYTF,TGTGCCAGCAGCCCGAAAAAACAGAACAACTATGGCTACACCTTC
-,TRBD2,TRBJ2-3,TRBV27,CASSYGTRVPEDTQYF,TGTGCCAGCAGTTACGGGACTAGAGTTCCGGAAGATACGCAGTATTTT
-,TRBD1,TRBJ2-7,TRBV6-5,CASSVSGQGSYEQYF,TGTGCCAGCAGTGTATCGGGACAGGGGTCGTACGAGCAGTACTTC
-,-,TRBJ1-4,TRBV2,CASSKGMANEKLFF,TGTGCCAGCTCAAAGGGGATGGCTAATGAAAAACTGTTTTTT
-,-,TRBJ2-7,TRBV30,CAWAGGDEQYF,TGTGCCTGGGCTGGCGGGGACGAGCAGTACTTC
-,TRBD1,TRBJ2-1,TRBV19,CASSPEGTGSYNEQFF,TGTGCCAGTAGCCCCGAGGGGACAGGTAGTTACAATGAGCAGTTCTTC
-,-,TRBJ2-7,TRBV7-2,CASSSTGYEQYF,TGTGCCAGCAGCTCTACAGGCTACGAGCAGTACTTC
-,TRBD1,TRBJ2-7,TRBV6-5,CASSYSATGTPEQYF,TGTGCCAGCAGTTACTCCGCGACAGGGACCCCCGAGCAGTACTTC
-,-,TRBJ1-1,TRBV2,CASSPGPAKAFF,TGTGCCAGCAGTCCAGGGCCTGCTAAAGCTTTCTTT
-,-,TRBJ2-7,TRBV18,CASSPPQGEQYF,TGTGCCAGCTCACCGCCTCAGGGCGAGCAGTACTTC
-,-,TRBJ1-3,TRBV2,CASRGRTESGNTIYF,TGTGCCAGCAGAGGAAGGACAGAGTCGGGAAACACCATATATTTT
-,TRBD2,TRBJ2-1,TRBV29-1,CSVDKSGSGNEQFF,TGCAGCGTTGACAAGAGCGGGAGCGGCAATGAGCAGTTCTTC
once,-,TRBJ2-7,TRBV6-5,CASSYIRTGFYEQYF,TGTGCCAGCAGTTACATCAGAACAGGTTTCTACGAGCAGTACTTC
-,TRBD1,TRBJ1-1,TRBV23-1,CASSQRDRASLLSGCVNTEAFF,TGCGCCAGCAGTCAAAGAGACAGGGCCTCGCTCTTAAGCGGATGCGTGAACACTGAAGCTTTCTTT
once,-,TRBJ2-7,TRBV6-1,CASSQGLSYEQYF,TGTGCCAGCAGTCAGGGACTGAGCTACGAGCAGTACTTC
-,TRBD2,TRBJ2-7,TRBV25-1,CASSDPGTSEQYF,TGTGCCAGCAGTGATCCCGGGACTAGTGAGCAGTACTTC
once,-,TRBJ2-1,TRBV27,CASSFLPGWSSYNEQFF,TGTGCCAGCAGTTTTCTTCCCGGTTGGAGCTCCTACAATGAGCAGTTCTTC
-,-,TRBJ1-6,TRBV7-9,CASSLAVNGSPLHF,TGTGCCAGCAGCTTGGCCGTGAACGGGTCACCCCTCCACTTT
-,-,TRBJ2-3,TRBV6-4,CAANGLQALGEDTQYF,TGTGCCGCCAACGGCCTGCAGGCCCTGGGTGAGGATACGCAGTATTTT
few,-,TRBJ1-1,TRBV7-9,CASSGRTNTEAFF,TGTGCCAGCAGTGGACGGACAAACACTGAAGCTTTCTTT
once,TRBD2,TRBJ2-2,TRBV5-6,CASRERLGGRTATGELFF,TGTGCCAGCAGAGAGAGGTTGGGCGGGAGGACGGCCACCGGGGAGCTGTTTTTT